The T cell receptor beta chain described here comes from a study of blood T cell repertoires in COVID-19. Study-wide context: Collection of acute and convalescent COVID-19 samples took place in the United States, Italy and Spain. In each case, the material was cDNA or gDNA derived from T cells, B-cell-depleted T cells, or PBMCs.

Germline loops: CDR1 SEHNR, CDR2 FQNEAQ (reference sequence). There are 12 residues in the CDR3. V lost 5 bases, J lost 11 bases, and 15 bases lay in between. Per the original data handling: Amplified reference gene primers provided the basis for estimating nucleated cell counts. Assay used: immunoSEQ multiplex PCR; TCRdb lists only in-frame clones, some missing. V, J and clone size derive from that table, while D and trimming were established from the DNA sequence. The sample records under 85,000 clones, about 90% being singletons. The rearrangement uses TRBV7-9 and TRBJ1-1, with a tentative D call TRBD1 (5 bases). The receptor comes from a man aged 50 or older with acute or convalescent COVID-19. The sequenced sample was peripheral blood. As DNA, the CDR3 is TGTGCCAGCAGCCATACCGGGGGGGAGGCTTTCTTT. Protein product: CASSHTGGEAFF.